This T cell receptor beta chain was captured in a study of OX40 agonist ivuxolimab in advanced cancers. With regard to the full study: Ivuxolimab was a fully human IgG2 agonistic monoclonal antibody targeting the costimulatory receptor OX40 (CD134). Among the 50 to 55 dose-escalation patients, around 20 had hepatocellular carcinoma, roughly 15 melanoma, 9 renal cell carcinoma and 9 head and neck cancer. Intravenous ivuxolimab was administered to patients every 2 weeks at six dose levels: 0.01, 0.1, 0.3, 1.5, 3 and 10 mg/kg. Patients were allowed to have had prior anti-PD-1, anti-PD-L1 or anti-CTLA-4 therapy, and approximately 40% of the dose-escalation patients had previously received checkpoint inhibitors. Partial responses occurred in three dose-escalation patients: two with cutaneous melanoma and one with hepatocellular carcinoma. The paper reports the monotherapy dose-escalation portion (N = 52 patients) of the phase I ivuxolimab trial. The dose-escalation cohort was roughly 83% male with a mean age of about 58 years, ranging from roughly 23 to 90. Peripheral TCRbeta sequencing was intended to test whether TCR sequence diversity was altered and clonal T-cell expansion was caused by ivuxolimab.

The trial excluded patients who had a history of autoimmune disease or who were on systemic immunosuppression. Peripheral blood for TCR sequencing was drawn from every dose cohort at baseline, at cycle 4 day 1 and at cycle 7 day 1. The samples were drawn from a first-in-human, open-label, multicenter phase I dose-escalation trial of ivuxolimab. Adults with locally advanced or metastatic melanoma, renal cell, hepatocellular, or head and neck squamous cell carcinoma were enrolled in the trial. Before TCR sequencing, CD4+ and CD8+ T cells were separately sorted from peripheral blood. As for this clone: The clone's antigen remains unknown. The input lacks base qualities; no much larger clone sits a single base away.

For sequencing of the TCRbeta CDR3 region, genomic DNA was extracted from the sorted cells. The immunoSEQ Assay was used for sequencing of TCRbeta CDR3 regions. TCRdb carries this immuneACCESS record with in-frame sequences only. Its versions omit some clonotypes, under half of them owing to an unresolved V gene in the studies checked, with the rest unexplained. The sample table lists roughly 80,000 clones, 93% of them with a count of one. Together, the top ten hold over 5% of the sample. Results the study describes overall, beyond this receptor: Low levels of normalized T-cell clonal expansion were also seen in some patients who did not respond. The antigen specificity of the peripheral T cells that underwent clonal expansion was not determined. After ivuxolimab, more expanded clones were found on average in CD8+ T cells than in CD4+ T cells. Partial responders in the 0.1-3.0 mg/kg groups had among the lowest normalized peripheral clonal expansion, especially among CD8+ T cells. Clonal expansion of both CD4+ and CD8+ blood T cells was observed from baseline to week 6 at doses 0.1 to 3.0 mg/kg.

Including cysteine and phenylalanine, the CDR3 has 15 amino acids. The entry retains the CDR3 DNA only, 45 bases that are in frame from base 1. V is reduced by 0 bases and J by 0 bases, leaving a spacing of 10 bases between them. The germline V gene (reference sequence) sets CDR1 to SGHNT and CDR2 to YYREEE. The clonotype comes from an adult with an advanced solid tumor such as melanoma, head and neck, liver or kidney cancer. The rearrangement joined TRBV5-4 to TRBJ2-7; the best D guess is TRBD1, with 5 bases matching. The sequencing here drew on CD4+ or CD8+ T cells sorted from blood, taken in a trial of the OX40 agonist ivuxolimab. The nucleotide sequence is given as TGTGCCAGCAGCTTGGCCCCGGACAACTCCTACGAGCAGTACTTC. This is translated as CASSLAPDNSYEQYF. The full variable domain, with segments outside the CDR3 supplied by the reference TRBV5-4 and TRBJ2-7 proteins, appears as ETGVTQSPTHLIKTRGQQVTLRCSSQSGHNTVSWYQQALGQGPQFIFQYYREEENGRGNFPPRFSGLQFPNYSSELNVNALELDDSALYLCASSLAPDNSYEQYFGPGTRLTVT.